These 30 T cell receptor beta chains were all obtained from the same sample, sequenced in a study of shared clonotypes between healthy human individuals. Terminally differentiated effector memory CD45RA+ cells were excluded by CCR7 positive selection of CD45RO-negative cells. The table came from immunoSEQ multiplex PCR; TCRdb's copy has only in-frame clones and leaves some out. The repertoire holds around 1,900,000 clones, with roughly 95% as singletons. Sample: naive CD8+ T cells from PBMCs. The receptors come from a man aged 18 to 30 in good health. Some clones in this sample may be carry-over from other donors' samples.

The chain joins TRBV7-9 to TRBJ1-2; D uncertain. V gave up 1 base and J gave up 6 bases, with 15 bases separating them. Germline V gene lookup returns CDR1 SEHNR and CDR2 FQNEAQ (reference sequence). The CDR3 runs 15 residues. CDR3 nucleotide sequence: TGTGCCAGCAGCTTAGAAGGGTCCGGGTTCCATGGCTACACCTTC. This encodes CASSLEGSGFHGYTF. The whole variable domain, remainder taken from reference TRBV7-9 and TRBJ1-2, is DTGVSQNPRHKITKRGQNVTFRCDPISEHNRLYWYRQTLGQGPEFLTYFQNEAQLEKSRLLSDRFSAERPKGSFSTLEIQRTEQGDSAMYLCASSLEGSGFHGYTFGSGTRLTVV.

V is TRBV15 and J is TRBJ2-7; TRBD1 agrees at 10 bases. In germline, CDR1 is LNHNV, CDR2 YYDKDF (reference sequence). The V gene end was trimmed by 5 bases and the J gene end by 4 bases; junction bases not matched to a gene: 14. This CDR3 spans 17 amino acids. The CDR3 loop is CATSLGTGDLLLYEQYF. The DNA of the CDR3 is TGTGCCACCAGCCTCGGGACAGGGGACCTGCTTCTTTACGAGCAGTACTTC.

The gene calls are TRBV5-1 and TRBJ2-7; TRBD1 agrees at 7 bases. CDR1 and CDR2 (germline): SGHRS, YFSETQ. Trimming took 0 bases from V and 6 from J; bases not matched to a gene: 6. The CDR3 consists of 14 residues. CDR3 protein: CASSLDRGRFEQYF. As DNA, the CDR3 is TGCGCCAGCAGCTTGGATAGGGGGCGGTTCGAGCAGTACTTC.

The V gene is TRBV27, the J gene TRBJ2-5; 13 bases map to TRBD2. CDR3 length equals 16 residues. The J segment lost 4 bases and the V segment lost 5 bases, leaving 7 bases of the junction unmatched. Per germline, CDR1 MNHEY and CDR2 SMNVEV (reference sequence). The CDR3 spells CASSPLLAGGGETQYF. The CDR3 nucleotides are TGTGCCAGCAGTCCCTTACTAGCGGGAGGGGGAGAGACCCAGTACTTC.

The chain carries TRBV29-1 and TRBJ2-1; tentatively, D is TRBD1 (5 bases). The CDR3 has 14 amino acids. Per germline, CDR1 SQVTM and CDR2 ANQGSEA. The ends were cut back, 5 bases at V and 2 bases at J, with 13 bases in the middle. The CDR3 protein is CSVLTGLAYNEQFF. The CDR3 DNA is TGCAGCGTTCTTACAGGCCTCGCCTACAATGAGCAGTTCTTC.

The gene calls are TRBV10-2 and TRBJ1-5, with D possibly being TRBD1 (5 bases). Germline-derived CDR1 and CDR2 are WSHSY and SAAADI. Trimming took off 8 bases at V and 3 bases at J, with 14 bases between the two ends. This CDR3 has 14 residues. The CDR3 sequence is CASLDRFLNQPQHF. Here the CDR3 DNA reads TGCGCCAGCCTTGACAGATTTCTCAATCAGCCCCAGCATTTT.

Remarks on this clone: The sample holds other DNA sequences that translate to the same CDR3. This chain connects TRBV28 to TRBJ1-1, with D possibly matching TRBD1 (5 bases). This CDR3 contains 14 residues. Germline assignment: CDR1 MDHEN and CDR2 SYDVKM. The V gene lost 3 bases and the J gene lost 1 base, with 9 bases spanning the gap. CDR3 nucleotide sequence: TGTGCCAGCAGTTTGACTAGGGGGAACACTGAAGCTTTCTTT. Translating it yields CASSLTRGNTEAFF.

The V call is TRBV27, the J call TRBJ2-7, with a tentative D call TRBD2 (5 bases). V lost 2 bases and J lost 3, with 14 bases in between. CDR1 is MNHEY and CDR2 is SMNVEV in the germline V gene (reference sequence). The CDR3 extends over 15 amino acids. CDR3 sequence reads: CASSLRIGGFYEQYF. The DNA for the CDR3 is TGTGCCAGCAGTTTAAGGATCGGCGGGTTCTACGAGCAGTACTTC.

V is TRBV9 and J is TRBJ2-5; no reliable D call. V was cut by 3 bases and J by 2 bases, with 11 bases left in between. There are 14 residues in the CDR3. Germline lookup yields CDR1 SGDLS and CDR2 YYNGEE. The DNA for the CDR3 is TGTGCCAGCAGCGGGAGTGGTCATCAAGAGACCCAGTACTTC. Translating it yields CASSGSGHQETQYF. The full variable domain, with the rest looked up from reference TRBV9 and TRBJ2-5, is DSGVTQTPKHLITATGQRVTLRCSPRSGDLSVYWYQQSLDQGLQFLIQYYNGEERAKGNILERFSAQQFPDLHSELNLSSLELGDSALYFCASSGSGHQETQYFGPGTRLLVL.

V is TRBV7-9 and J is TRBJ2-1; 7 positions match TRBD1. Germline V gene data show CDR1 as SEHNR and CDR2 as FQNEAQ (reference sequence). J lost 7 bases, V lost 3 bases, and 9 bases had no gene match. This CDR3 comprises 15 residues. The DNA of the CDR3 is TGTGCCAGCAGCTTCCCGGGACAGATGGGTAATGAGCAGTTCTTC. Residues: CASSFPGQMGNEQFF.

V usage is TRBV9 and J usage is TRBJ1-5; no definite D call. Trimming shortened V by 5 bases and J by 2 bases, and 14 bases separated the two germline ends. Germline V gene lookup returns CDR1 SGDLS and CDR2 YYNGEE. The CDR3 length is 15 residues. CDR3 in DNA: TGTGCCAGCAGTTATGGGCCGGCGCGCAATCAGCCCCAGCATTTT. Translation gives CASSYGPARNQPQHF. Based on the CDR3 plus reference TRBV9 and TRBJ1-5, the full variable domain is DSGVTQTPKHLITATGQRVTLRCSPRSGDLSVYWYQQSLDQGLQFLIQYYNGEERAKGNILERFSAQQFPDLHSELNLSSLELGDSALYFCASSYGPARNQPQHFGDGTRLSIL.

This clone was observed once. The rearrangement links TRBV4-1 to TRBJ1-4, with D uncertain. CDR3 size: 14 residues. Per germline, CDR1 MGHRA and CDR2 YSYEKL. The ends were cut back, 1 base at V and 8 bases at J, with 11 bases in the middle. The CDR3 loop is CASSQGQEGEKLFF. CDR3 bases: TGCGCCAGCAGCCAAGGGCAGGAGGGCGAAAAACTGTTTTTT.

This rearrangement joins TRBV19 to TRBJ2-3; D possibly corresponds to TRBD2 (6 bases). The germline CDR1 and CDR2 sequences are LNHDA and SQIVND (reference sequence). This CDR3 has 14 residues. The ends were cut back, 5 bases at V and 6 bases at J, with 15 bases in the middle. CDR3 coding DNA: TGTGCCAGTAGTGCCCGACTAGGGATGGATACGCAGTATTTT. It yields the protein CASSARLGMDTQYF.

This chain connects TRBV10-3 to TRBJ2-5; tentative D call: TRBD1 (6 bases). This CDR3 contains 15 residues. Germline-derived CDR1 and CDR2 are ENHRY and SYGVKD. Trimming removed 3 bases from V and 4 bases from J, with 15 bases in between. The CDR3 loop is CAISERAGTIETQYF. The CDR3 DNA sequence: TGTGCCATCAGTGAACGGGCAGGGACAATAGAGACCCAGTACTTC.

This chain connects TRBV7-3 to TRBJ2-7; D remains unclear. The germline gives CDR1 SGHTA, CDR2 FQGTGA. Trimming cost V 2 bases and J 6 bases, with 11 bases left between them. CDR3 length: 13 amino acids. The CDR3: CASSLSPTSEQYF. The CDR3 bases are TGTGCCAGCAGCTTATCCCCAACCTCCGAGCAGTACTTC.

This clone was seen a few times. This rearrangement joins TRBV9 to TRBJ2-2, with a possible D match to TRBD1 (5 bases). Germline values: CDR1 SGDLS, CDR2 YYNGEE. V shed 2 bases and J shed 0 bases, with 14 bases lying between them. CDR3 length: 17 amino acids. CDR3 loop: CASSVPRTRPNTGELFF. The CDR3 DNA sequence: TGTGCCAGCAGCGTTCCACGGACACGACCGAACACCGGGGAGCTGTTTTTT.

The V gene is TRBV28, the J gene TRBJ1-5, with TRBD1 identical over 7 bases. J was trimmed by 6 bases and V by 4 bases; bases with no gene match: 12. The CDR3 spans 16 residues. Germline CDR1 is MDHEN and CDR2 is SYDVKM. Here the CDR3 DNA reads TGTGCCAGCAGTTCCCGACAGGGAGAACGATTTCAGCCCCAGCATTTT. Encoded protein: CASSSRQGERFQPQHF.

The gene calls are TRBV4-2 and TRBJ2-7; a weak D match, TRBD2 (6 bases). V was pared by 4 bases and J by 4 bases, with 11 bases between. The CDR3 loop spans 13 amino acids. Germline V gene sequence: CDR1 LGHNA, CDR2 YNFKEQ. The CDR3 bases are TGTGCCAGCAGCCCGGGACTTCTTTACGAGCAGTACTTC. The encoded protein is CASSPGLLYEQYF.

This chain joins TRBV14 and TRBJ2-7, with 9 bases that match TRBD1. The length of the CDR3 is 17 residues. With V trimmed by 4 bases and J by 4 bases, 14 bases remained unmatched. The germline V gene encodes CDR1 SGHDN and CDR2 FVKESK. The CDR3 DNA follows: TGTGCCAGCAGCCGCGTGGGAACCGGGACAGGGTTTTACGAGCAGTACTTC. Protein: CASSRVGTGTGFYEQYF.

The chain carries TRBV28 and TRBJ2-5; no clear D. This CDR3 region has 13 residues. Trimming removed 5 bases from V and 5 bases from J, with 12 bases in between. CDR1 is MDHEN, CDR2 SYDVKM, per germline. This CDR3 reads CASSAGLKETQYF. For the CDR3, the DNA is TGTGCCAGCAGTGCCGGCCTGAAGGAGACCCAGTACTTC.

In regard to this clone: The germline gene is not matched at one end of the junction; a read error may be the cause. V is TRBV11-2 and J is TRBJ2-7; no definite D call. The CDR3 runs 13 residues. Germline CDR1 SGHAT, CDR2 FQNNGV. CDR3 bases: TGTGCCAGCGGCTTCGGCCCCATCTACGAGCAGTACTTC. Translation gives CASGFGPIYEQYF.

The CDR3 region is CASSSNPLWEWYEQYF. The DNA of the CDR3 is TGTGCCAGCAGTTCCAACCCATTGTGGGAGTGGTACGAGCAGTACTTC. V gene TRBV28 combines with J gene TRBJ2-7, with D perhaps TRBD2 (5 bases). CDR1 and CDR2 (germline): MDHEN, SYDVKM. The CDR3 covers 16 residues. Trimming took off 4 bases at V and 4 bases at J, with 20 bases between the two ends.

This CDR3 is CASSVVNTEAFF. The CDR3 coding sequence is TGTGCCAGCAGCGTAGTCAACACTGAAGCTTTCTTT. The chain employs TRBV2 and TRBJ1-1, with D unclear. The germline V gene has CDR1 SNHLY and CDR2 FYNNEI. This CDR3 has 12 amino acids. V lost 6 bases to trimming and J lost 2 bases, with 7 bases between them.

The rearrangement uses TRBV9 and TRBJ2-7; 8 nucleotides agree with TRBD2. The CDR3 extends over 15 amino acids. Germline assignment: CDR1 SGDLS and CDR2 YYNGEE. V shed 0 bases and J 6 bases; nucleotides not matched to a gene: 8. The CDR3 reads CASSVGVSGKSEQYF. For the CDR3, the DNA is TGTGCCAGCAGCGTAGGAGTTAGCGGGAAAAGCGAGCAGTACTTC.

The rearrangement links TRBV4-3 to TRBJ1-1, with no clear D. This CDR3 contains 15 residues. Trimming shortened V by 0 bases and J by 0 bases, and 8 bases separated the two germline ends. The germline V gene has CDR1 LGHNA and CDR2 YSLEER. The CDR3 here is CASSQETVMNTEAFF. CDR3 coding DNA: TGCGCCAGCAGCCAAGAAACAGTTATGAACACTGAAGCTTTCTTT.

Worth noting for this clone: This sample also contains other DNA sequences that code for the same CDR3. The CDR3, as DNA: TGTGCCAGCAGTTTCGGGCTAGCGGGAGGGTACGAGCAGTACTTC. Its protein is CASSFGLAGGYEQYF. The chain combines TRBV27 with TRBJ2-7, with TRBD2 identical over 12 bases. The CDR3 is 15 amino acids. V lost 3 bases and J lost 4; bases outside the gene matches: 4. Germline V gene sequence: CDR1 MNHEY, CDR2 SMNVEV (reference sequence).

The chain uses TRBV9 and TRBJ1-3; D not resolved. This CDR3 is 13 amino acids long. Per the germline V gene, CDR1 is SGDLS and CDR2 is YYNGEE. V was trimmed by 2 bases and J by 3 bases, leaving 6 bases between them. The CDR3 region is CASSVGNGNTIYF. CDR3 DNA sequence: TGTGCCAGCAGCGTCGGAAATGGAAACACCATATATTTT.

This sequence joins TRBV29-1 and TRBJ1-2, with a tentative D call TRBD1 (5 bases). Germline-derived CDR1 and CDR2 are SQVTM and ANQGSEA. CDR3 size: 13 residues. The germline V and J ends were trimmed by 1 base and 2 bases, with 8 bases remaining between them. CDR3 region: CSVEAQGNYGYTF. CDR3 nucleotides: TGCAGCGTTGAAGCTCAGGGCAACTATGGCTACACCTTC.

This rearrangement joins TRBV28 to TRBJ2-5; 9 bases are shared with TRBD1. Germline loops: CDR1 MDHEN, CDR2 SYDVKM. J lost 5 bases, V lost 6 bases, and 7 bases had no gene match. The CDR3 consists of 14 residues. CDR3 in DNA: TGTGCCAGCAGCGGGACAGGGCGTCTCGAGACCCAGTACTTC. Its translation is CASSGTGRLETQYF.

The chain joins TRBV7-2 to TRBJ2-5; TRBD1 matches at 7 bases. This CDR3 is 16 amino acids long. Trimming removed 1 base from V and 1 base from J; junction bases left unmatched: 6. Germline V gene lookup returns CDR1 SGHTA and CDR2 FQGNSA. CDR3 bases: TGTGCCAGCAGCTTAGACCCCGGGACAGCCCAAGAGACCCAGTACTTC. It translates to CASSLDPGTAQETQYF.